One and the same sample provided the 9 T cell receptor beta chains below, sequenced in a study of blood T cell repertoires in COVID-19. The method was immunoSEQ multiplex PCR; TCRdb's version includes in-frame clones alone and lacks a portion of them. Of 250,000 to 300,000 clones in the sample, roughly 90% were seen once. The sequenced sample was PBMCs or T cells enriched from blood (not recorded which). These receptors originate from a woman aged 60-75 years who had recovered from COVID-19.

The chain recombines TRBV28 with TRBJ1-3, with D unresolved. CDR3 length: 15 residues. Germline assignment: CDR1 MDHEN and CDR2 SYDVKM. The V and J ends lost 7 bases and 0 bases respectively, with 13 bases between them. CDR3 amino acids: CASTHMKSSGNTIYF. CDR3 sequence (DNA): TGTGCCAGCACCCACATGAAAAGCTCTGGAAACACCATATATTTT.

This rearrangement joins TRBV7-3 to TRBJ2-5, with 10 bases matching TRBD2. The CDR3 is made up of 15 amino acids. V shed 5 bases and J 5 bases; nucleotides not matched to a gene: 8. CDR1 SGHTA and CDR2 FQGTGA come from the germline V gene. CDR3 residues: CASSTLAGAGETQYF. The CDR3 DNA is TGTGCCAGCAGCACGCTAGCGGGGGCAGGGGAGACCCAGTACTTC.

This CDR3 is CASSGQGEGTIYF. The CDR3 DNA is TGTGCCAGCAGCGGACAGGGGGAGGGGACCATATATTTT. The V call is TRBV9, the J call TRBJ1-3; 9 nucleotides align to TRBD1. Germline V gives CDR1 SGDLS, CDR2 YYNGEE. The CDR3 length is 13 residues. With V trimmed by 3 bases and J by 10 bases, 5 bases remained unmatched.

The chain joins TRBV6-1 to TRBJ1-2; D call uncertain. This CDR3 region has 13 residues. Germline lookup yields CDR1 MNHNS and CDR2 SASEGT. V lost 1 base to trimming and J lost 3 bases, with 6 bases between them. CDR3 nucleotide sequence: TGTGCCAGCAGTGAAGTTCTACACTATGGCTACACCTTC. This encodes CASSEVLHYGYTF.

This clone was counted only a few times. J is TRBJ2-2 and V is TRBV5-1; the D gene is possibly TRBD2 (6 bases). The V end was cut by 3 bases, the J end by 7 bases, with 22 bases between. The germline gives CDR1 SGHRS, CDR2 YFSETQ. This CDR3 region has 17 residues. CDR3 nucleotide sequence: TGCGCCAGCAGCTCTAGTCTACTAGCTGACTCTGGCGGGGAGCTGTTTTTT. It translates to CASSSSLLADSGGELFF.

This chain joins TRBV7-3 and TRBJ2-2; D is perhaps TRBD2 (6 bases). There are 14 residues in the CDR3. Germline V gives CDR1 SGHTA, CDR2 FQGTGA. Trimming shortened V by 2 bases and J by 7 bases, and 11 bases separated the two germline ends. CDR3 coding DNA: TGTGCCAGCAGCTTATCGGGAGAGCACGGGGAGCTGTTTTTT. This sequence encodes CASSLSGEHGELFF.

The CDR3 DNA reads TGTGCCAGCAGGTTCCAGCTGACATGGTACGACTATGGCTACACCTTC. Protein product: CASRFQLTWYDYGYTF. The genes are TRBV5-8 and TRBJ1-2; D not certain. The CDR3 loop spans 16 amino acids. Trimming pared 5 bases from V and 3 bases from J, leaving 20 bases between. CDR1 and CDR2 (germline): SGHTS, YDEGEE.

This sequence joins TRBV24-1 and TRBJ2-5; the match to TRBD1 covers 7 bases. The CDR3 is 13 amino acids. CDR1 is KGHDR, CDR2 SFDVKD, per germline. Losses at the gene ends were 5 bases for V and 5 bases for J; bases not matched to a gene: 4. The CDR3 sequence: CATSGGGAETQYF. The CDR3 nucleotides are TGTGCCACCAGTGGAGGGGGCGCTGAGACCCAGTACTTC.

This clone was recorded once. The rearrangement joins TRBV19 to TRBJ1-2; D is perhaps TRBD1 (6 bases). CDR3 length: 15 amino acids. Germline loops: CDR1 LNHDA, CDR2 SQIVND (reference sequence). V lost 3 bases and J 3 bases, leaving 14 bases between the germline ends. The chain's CDR3 is CASSMTGRSDYGYTF. CDR3 nucleotide sequence: TGTGCCAGTAGTATGACAGGAAGGAGTGACTATGGCTACACCTTC.